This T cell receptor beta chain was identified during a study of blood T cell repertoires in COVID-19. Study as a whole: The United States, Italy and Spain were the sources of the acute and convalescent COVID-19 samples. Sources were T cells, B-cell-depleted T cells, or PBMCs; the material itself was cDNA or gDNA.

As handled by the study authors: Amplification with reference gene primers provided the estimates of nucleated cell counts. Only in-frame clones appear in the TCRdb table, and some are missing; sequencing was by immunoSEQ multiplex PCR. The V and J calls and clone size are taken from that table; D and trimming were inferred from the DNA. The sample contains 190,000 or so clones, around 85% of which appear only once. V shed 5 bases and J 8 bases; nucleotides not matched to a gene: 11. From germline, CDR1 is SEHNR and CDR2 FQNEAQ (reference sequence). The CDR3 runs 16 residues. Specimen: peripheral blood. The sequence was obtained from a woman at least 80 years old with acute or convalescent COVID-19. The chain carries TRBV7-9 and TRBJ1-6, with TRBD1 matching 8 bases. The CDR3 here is CASSPLGTGSYSPLHF. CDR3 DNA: TGTGCCAGCAGCCCTTTAGGGACAGGATCGTATTCACCCCTCCACTTT. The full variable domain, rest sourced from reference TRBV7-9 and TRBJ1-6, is DTGVSQNPRHKITKRGQNVTFRCDPISEHNRLYWYRQTLGQGPEFLTYFQNEAQLEKSRLLSDRFSAERPKGSFSTLEIQRTEQGDSAMYLCASSPLGTGSYSPLHFGNGTRLTVT.